These 15 T cell receptor beta chains share one sample of origin, sequenced in a study of T cells in Graves' hyperthyroidism and ophthalmopathy. Amplified TCR beta CDR3 regions came from RNA transcripts. An initial round of RT-PCR targeting the TCR CDR3 relied on the HTBI primer set. MiXCR, applied by TCRdb to the multiplex PCR reads, yields one record per CDR3 protein. The sample holds roughly 500,000 distinct CDR3 sequences, approximately 24% seen once. The material sequenced was blood. These receptors originate from a woman in her 30s with Graves' ophthalmopathy.

The V gene is TRBV27, the J gene TRBJ1-2; no definite D call. V shed 6 bases and J shed 6 bases, with 14 bases lying between them. There are 13 residues in the CDR3. CDR1 is MNHEY, CDR2 SMNVEV, per germline (reference sequence). The CDR3 protein is CASRGSVGDGYTF. The CDR3 nucleotides are TGTGCCAGCAGAGGCAGCGTCGGCGATGGCTACACCTTC.

With regard to this clonotype: This could be a read error, since a much larger clone is one nucleotide away. The CDR3 here is CASSFAEGAVTQYF. CDR3 sequence (DNA): TGTGCCAGCAGCTTCGCTGAGGGGGCGGTGACCCAGTACTTC. The chain joins TRBV7-9 to TRBJ2-5, with 7 bases fitting TRBD1. CDR1 SEHNR and CDR2 FQNEAQ come from the germline V gene (reference sequence). The CDR3 sequence is 14 residues long. J gave up 7 bases and V 3 bases, and 8 bases lay outside the gene matches.

V gene TRBV12-3 or TRBV12-4 combines with J gene TRBJ1-1; TRBD1 might be the D (6 bases). Trimming left V 3 bases short and J 8 bases short, with 13 bases between. The CDR3 sequence is 13 residues long. The CDR3: CASSFRTAREAFF. DNA of the CDR3: TGTGCCAGCAGTTTCCGGACAGCCAGGGAAGCTTTCTTT.

This clonotype was observed many times. At one end the junction does not follow the germline gene, possibly because of a read error. V gene TRBV24-1 combines with J gene TRBJ1-5, with unresolved D. Germline V gene data show CDR1 as KGHDR and CDR2 as SFDVKD. The CDR3 length is 12 residues. The CDR3 coding sequence is TGTGCCACCAGTGCTTTGGGCCAGCCCCAGCATTTT. Its protein product is CATSALGQPQHF.

The sample holds many counts of this clonotype. The chain employs TRBV6-1 and TRBJ1-5; a weak D match, TRBD1 (5 bases). The germline V gene has CDR1 MNHNS and CDR2 SASEGT. The CDR3 totals 13 residues. Trimming pared 1 base from V and 4 bases from J, leaving 5 bases between. Written as DNA, the CDR3 is TGTGCCAGCAGTGAAGGGGGGAATCAGCCCCAGCATTTT. Protein sequence: CASSEGGNQPQHF.

As concerns this clonotype: A much larger clone sits a single nucleotide away, making a read error possible. The rearrangement uses TRBV19 and TRBJ1-5, with TRBD1 matching 8 bases. This CDR3 is built from 16 residues. Germline V gene data show CDR1 as LNHDA and CDR2 as SQIVND (reference sequence). The ends lost 8 bases at V and 2 bases at J; junction bases unmatched: 11. DNA of the CDR3: TGTGCCAGTTCCAGACAGGGGATATCTGGCAATCAGCCCCAGCATTTT. Its translation is CASSRQGISGNQPQHF.

This clonotype appeared many times. This chain links TRBV6-5 with TRBJ1-2; possibly TRBD1 for D (5 bases). The CDR3 runs to 14 residues. Trimming took off 0 bases at V and 4 bases at J, with 9 bases between the two ends. Looked up from germline, CDR1 is MNHEY and CDR2 is SVGAGI. CDR3 sequence reads: CASSYSEGTYGYTF. The CDR3 bases are TGTGCCAGCAGTTACTCGGAAGGGACCTATGGCTACACCTTC.

As for this clonotype: This may arise from a read error, as a much more abundant clone is one base away. The V gene is TRBV7-9, the J gene TRBJ1-1, with D hard to call. Germline CDR1 SEHNR, CDR2 FQNEAQ (reference sequence). The CDR3 covers 14 residues. CDR3 DNA: TGTGCCATCAGCTTTAGCACAAGTAACACTGAAGCTTTCTTT. As protein: CAISFSTSNTEAFF.

This clonotype showed up just a few times. The chain couples TRBV6-1 to TRBJ2-7; TRBD1 matches at 8 bases. CDR3 size: 14 residues. CDR1 is MNHNS and CDR2 is SASEGT in the germline V gene. Losses at the gene ends were 6 bases for V and 9 bases for J; bases not matched to a gene: 13. CDR3 in DNA: TGTGCCAGCAGCCCAGGGGGCGGGCCCTCGTTGCAGTACTTC. Protein: CASSPGGGPSLQYF.

The chain joins TRBV20-1 to TRBJ2-7; TRBD2 is a possible D gene (6 bases). The CDR3 is 14 amino acids. V lost 1 base and J lost 7, with 17 bases in between. Germline V gives CDR1 DFQATT, CDR2 SNEGSKA (reference sequence). The CDR3 nucleotides are TGCAGTGCTAGAGCCGAGGGCGGGATGGGGGAGCAGTACTTC. It translates to CSARAEGGMGEQYF.

This clonotype was counted ten times or more. The V call is TRBV10-3, the J call TRBJ2-5; perhaps TRBD1 as D (5 bases). CDR1 ENHRY and CDR2 SYGVKD come from the germline V gene. The CDR3 is made up of 14 amino acids. The V end was cut by 2 bases, the J end by 5 bases, with 12 bases between. This CDR3 is CAISEGASLETQYF. The CDR3, as DNA: TGTGCCATCAGTGAGGGGGCTTCCCTGGAGACCCAGTACTTC.

Ten or more counts support this clonotype. The chain links TRBV6-5 to TRBJ2-2; no definite D call. Germline V CDR1 and CDR2: MNHEY, SVGAGI. The V gene lost 5 bases and the J gene lost 5 bases, with 9 bases spanning the gap. The CDR3 has 13 amino acids. The CDR3 nucleotides read TGTGCCAGCAGTCCCCCCTGGACCGGGGAGCTGTTTTTT. Its protein product is CASSPPWTGELFF.

This clonotype has a handful of counts. A junction end diverges from the germline sequence, so it may reflect a read error. The V gene is TRBV9, the J gene TRBJ2-2; perhaps TRBD2 as D (5 bases). This CDR3 region has 16 residues. Germline V lookup: CDR1 SGDLS, CDR2 YYNGEE. In DNA, the CDR3 is TGTGCCAGCAGCGTATCTACCAGCCCGAACACCGGGGAGCTGTGTTTT. This gives the protein CASSVSTSPNTGELCF.

There are many counts of this clonotype. This sequence joins TRBV4-1 and TRBJ2-7; D unclear. This CDR3 region has 12 residues. Trimming took off 0 bases at V and 13 bases at J, with 13 bases between the two ends. Germline V gene data show CDR1 as MGHRA and CDR2 as YSYEKL. CDR3 loop: CASSQDEVKLYF. The DNA for the CDR3 is TGCGCCAGCAGCCAAGATGAGGTTAAACTCTACTTC.

The chain combines TRBV6-1 with TRBJ1-2; tentative D call: TRBD1 (6 bases). The V and J ends lost 2 bases and 3 bases respectively, with 13 bases between them. The CDR3 consists of 15 residues. Germline V lookup: CDR1 MNHNS, CDR2 SASEGT. The CDR3 is CASSESGGADYGYTF. The CDR3 DNA reads as TGTGCCAGCAGTGAATCGGGGGGCGCGGACTATGGCTACACCTTC.